These 27 T cell receptor beta chains were sequenced from one sample in a study of shared clonotypes between healthy human individuals. Sequenced by immunoSEQ multiplex PCR; TCRdb stores in-frame clones only, minus some. The table lists roughly 2.1 million clones, roughly 91% of them singletons. Positive CCR7 selection of CD45RO-negative cells yielded the naive CD8 cells, and terminally differentiated effector memory CD45RA+ cells were excluded. The sequenced sample was naive CD8+ T cells from PBMCs. Receptors were obtained from a man younger than 30 in good health. Some clones in this sample may be carry-over from other donors' samples.

The J gene is TRBJ2-1, the V gene TRBV5-1, with 9 bases aligning to TRBD1. The length of the CDR3 is 15 residues. CDR1 is SGHRS and CDR2 is YFSETQ in the germline V gene. Trimming at V came to 6 bases and at J to 8 bases, leaving 12 bases not matched to a gene. CDR3 in DNA: TGCGCCAGCACACCCCTTGACAGGGGGTTTTATGAGCAGTTCTTC. Protein sequence: CASTPLDRGFYEQFF.

This chain links TRBV7-9 with TRBJ1-1; 7 bases are shared with TRBD1. Losses at the gene ends were 6 bases for V and 0 bases for J; bases not matched to a gene: 7. The CDR3 spans 15 residues. Looked up from germline, CDR1 is SEHNR and CDR2 is FQNEAQ (reference sequence). The CDR3 nucleotides read TGTGCCAGCAGGGTCTCAGGGGGGATGAACACTGAAGCTTTCTTT. This translates into CASRVSGGMNTEAFF.

In this sample, this clone turned up a few times. A junction boundary mismatches the germline segment, possibly from a read error. The chain joins TRBV7-9 to TRBJ1-2; no reliable D call. This CDR3 has 10 amino acids. The germline V gene has CDR1 SEHNR and CDR2 FQNEAQ (reference sequence). The CDR3, as DNA: TGTGCCAGCGACTCCGGCGGTTTATCCTTC. Its translation is CASDSGGLSF.

This clone was seen once. The chain employs TRBV11-2 and TRBJ2-7, with D possibly being TRBD1 or TRBD2 (6 bases each). Deletions cut 0 bases from V and 5 bases from J, with 14 bases between. Germline CDR1 and CDR2: SGHAT and FQNNGV. The CDR3 is 15 amino acids. CDR3 DNA: TGTGCCAGCAGCTTAGAACCGGGGGCGCGTCACGAGCAGTACTTC. It specifies CASSLEPGARHEQYF.

This clone was observed a single time. In DNA form, the CDR3 reads TGTGCCAGCAGCTTAGTAACGTCCCTAGCGGGAGGAGATACCGGGGAGCTGTTTTTT. This translates into CASSLVTSLAGGDTGELFF. This chain joins TRBV11-3 and TRBJ2-2; TRBD2 matches 11 bases. After removal of 1 base from V and 5 bases from J, the junction contained 12 bases not matched to a gene. The germline CDR1 and CDR2 sequences are SGHNT and YENEEA. This CDR3 has 19 residues.

The chain uses TRBV27 and TRBJ2-7; the D is unclear. Germline V lookup: CDR1 MNHEY, CDR2 SMNVEV (reference sequence). The germline V and J ends were trimmed by 5 bases and 3 bases, with 11 bases remaining between them. This CDR3 contains 13 residues. The CDR3 nucleotides are TGTGCCAGCAGTCCCTTGGCCCTCTACGAGCAGTACTTC. Translating it yields CASSPLALYEQYF.

CDR3 in amino acids: CASRNRGMNTEAFF. The CDR3 DNA reads as TGTGCCAGCAGGAACAGGGGCATGAACACTGAAGCTTTCTTT. The V call is TRBV6-1, the J call TRBJ1-1, with 7 bases matching TRBD1. CDR1 and CDR2 from the germline V gene are MNHNS and SASEGT. Trimming took 6 bases from V and 0 from J; bases not matched to a gene: 4. The CDR3 contains 14 residues.

The chain is built from TRBV15 and TRBJ2-7; 12 nucleotides match TRBD1. J was trimmed by 2 bases and V by 4 bases; bases with no gene match: 15. The CDR3 loop spans 19 amino acids. The germline V gene has CDR1 LNHNV and CDR2 YYDKDF (reference sequence). CDR3 in amino acids: CATSTPGPGTGGSPYEQYF. CDR3 nucleotide sequence: TGTGCCACCAGCACACCCGGTCCCGGGACAGGGGGCTCCCCCTACGAGCAGTACTTC.

V gene TRBV7-9 combines with J gene TRBJ2-3; D gene ambiguous. V was trimmed by 5 bases and J by 7 bases, leaving 10 bases between them. The CDR3 is 12 residues long. CDR1 and CDR2 (germline): SEHNR, FQNEAQ (reference sequence). For the CDR3, the DNA is TGTGCCAGCAGCCCCCCCGTAAATACGCAGTATTTT. It specifies CASSPPVNTQYF.

Comments on this clone: Other nucleotide sequences from this sample produce the same CDR3. The V gene is TRBV7-9, the J gene TRBJ2-7; the D call may be TRBD1 or TRBD2 (5 bases each). Between the trimmed V and J ends, which lost 5 bases and 0 bases, there was a span of 11 bases. The V gene's germline CDR1 is SEHNR and CDR2 FQNEAQ (reference sequence). The CDR3 covers 14 residues. CDR3 DNA sequence: TGTGCCAGCAGCCCACCAGGGAGCTCCTACGAGCAGTACTTC. Translation: CASSPPGSSYEQYF.

The V and J genes are TRBV28 and TRBJ2-3; TRBD2 matches at 7 bases. The ends lost 2 bases at V and 3 bases at J; junction bases unmatched: 8. This CDR3 spans 16 amino acids. Germline V CDR1 and CDR2: MDHEN, SYDVKM. Here the CDR3 reads CASSLAGVVLTDTQYF. CDR3 in DNA: TGTGCCAGCAGTTTAGCGGGAGTTGTGTTAACAGATACGCAGTATTTT.

V gene TRBV28 combines with J gene TRBJ2-3; the D is unclear. This CDR3 has 12 amino acids. Germline assignment: CDR1 MDHEN and CDR2 SYDVKM. Trimming took off 2 bases at V and 5 bases at J, with 5 bases between the two ends. This CDR3 reads CASSLMGDTQYF. CDR3 bases: TGTGCCAGCAGTTTAATGGGAGATACGCAGTATTTT.

The gene calls are TRBV28 and TRBJ2-5; 7 bases agree with TRBD1. Germline V gene data show CDR1 as MDHEN and CDR2 as SYDVKM. The CDR3 is 14 residues long. The J segment lost 3 bases and the V segment lost 3 bases, leaving 4 bases of the junction unmatched. CDR3 region: CASSFVGQKETQYF. The CDR3 DNA sequence: TGTGCCAGCAGTTTCGTGGGACAGAAAGAGACCCAGTACTTC.

V usage is TRBV13 and J usage is TRBJ2-5; 8 nucleotides line up with TRBD1. The CDR3 runs 14 residues. V trimming: 4 bases; J trimming: 5 bases; junction bases outside the gene matches: 6. The V gene's germline CDR1 is PRHDT and CDR2 FYEKMQ (reference sequence). In DNA form, the CDR3 reads TGTGCCAGCAGCTCCCGACAGGGGCGGGAGACCCAGTACTTC. Translated: CASSSRQGRETQYF.

This chain uses TRBV7-9 with TRBJ2-3; the match to TRBD2 covers 9 bases. This CDR3 is built from 16 residues. V was pared by 5 bases and J by 4 bases, with 10 bases of the junction left unmatched. The germline gives CDR1 SEHNR, CDR2 FQNEAQ (reference sequence). CDR3 in DNA: TGTGCCAGCAGCCCCGTGGCGGGAGGGGGGGCAGATACGCAGTATTTT. Translated: CASSPVAGGGADTQYF.

The chain combines TRBV7-2 with TRBJ1-3, with D possibly matching TRBD1 (6 bases). Between the trimmed V and J ends, which lost 5 bases and 2 bases, there was a span of 10 bases. The CDR3 runs to 14 residues. CDR1 is SGHTA, CDR2 FQGNSA, per germline. The CDR3, as DNA: TGTGCCAGCAGCCCCTGGACAGCTGGAAACACCATATATTTT. It is translated as CASSPWTAGNTIYF.

V and J are TRBV19 and TRBJ2-1; D is undetermined. The CDR3 has 14 residues. V lost 6 bases to trimming and J lost 4 bases, with 13 bases between them. Germline CDR1 LNHDA, CDR2 SQIVND (reference sequence). CDR3 protein: CASRFVEGYNEQFF. The CDR3 nucleotides are TGTGCCAGTAGGTTCGTTGAAGGGTACAATGAGCAGTTCTTC.

The chain recombines TRBV9 with TRBJ2-3; 8 bases agree with TRBD2. CDR1 and CDR2 (germline): SGDLS, YYNGEE. The trim removed 0 bases at V and 2 bases at J, leaving 5 bases unmatched. There are 16 residues in the CDR3. CDR3 DNA: TGTGCCAGCAGCGTAGATAGCGGGACCGTCACAGATACGCAGTATTTT. This codes for CASSVDSGTVTDTQYF.

The chain employs TRBV28 and TRBJ2-7; TRBD1 matches at 10 bases. V gave up 6 bases and J gave up 5 bases; unmatched junction bases: 22. This CDR3 has 19 residues. CDR1 and CDR2 (germline): MDHEN, SYDVKM. DNA for the CDR3: TGTGCCAGCAGCCCAACCGGTTACGACAGGGGGCCTTCCGAGGACGAGCAGTACTTC. Translating gives CASSPTGYDRGPSEDEQYF.

The chain combines TRBV5-6 with TRBJ1-4, with 7 bases matching TRBD1. The CDR3 sequence is 17 residues long. V trimming: 1 base; J trimming: 0 bases; junction bases outside the gene matches: 6. Germline CDR1 is SGHDT and CDR2 is YYEEEE. CDR3 region: CASSLLLRGATNEKLFF. Written as DNA, the CDR3 is TGTGCCAGCAGCTTGTTGCTCAGGGGGGCAACTAATGAAAAACTGTTTTTT.

This chain joins TRBV6-5 and TRBJ1-2, with D possibly TRBD1 on 6 matching bases. CDR3 length: 12 amino acids. V lost 9 bases to trimming and J lost 3 bases, with 11 bases between them. Germline loops: CDR1 MNHEY, CDR2 SVGAGI. The CDR3 is CARQGRDYGYTF. CDR3 coding DNA: TGTGCCAGACAGGGTAGGGACTATGGCTACACCTTC.

The V call is TRBV18, the J call TRBJ2-4, with 7 positions matching TRBD1. Germline V gives CDR1 KGHSH, CDR2 LQKENI. The CDR3 covers 16 residues. Trimming took 3 bases from V and 3 from J; bases not matched to a gene: 8. The CDR3 sequence is CASSPGTAIIKNIQYF. The CDR3 nucleotides read TGTGCCAGCTCACCCGGGACAGCCATAATCAAAAACATTCAGTACTTC.

The CDR3 DNA reads TGTGCCAGCAGTTTTGGATTAGGCATCCGGAACACCGGGGAGCTGTTTTTT. Protein: CASSFGLGIRNTGELFF. The genes are TRBV27 and TRBJ2-2, with unresolved D. Germline V CDR1 and CDR2: MNHEY, SMNVEV (reference sequence). V was pared by 3 bases and J by 1 base, with 15 bases between. CDR3 size: 17 residues.

The genes are TRBV7-2 and TRBJ2-3, with TRBD2 matching over 8 bases. Germline V gives CDR1 SGHTA, CDR2 FQGNSA. Germline trimming cut 1 base from V and 4 bases from J; bases unmatched to any gene: 7. There are 16 residues in the CDR3. CDR3 in amino acids: CASSLGGGPPADTQYF. The CDR3 DNA sequence: TGTGCCAGCAGCTTAGGCGGGGGGCCCCCGGCAGATACGCAGTATTTT.

This clone appeared once. The rearrangement uses TRBV29-1 and TRBJ2-1; 8 nucleotides line up with TRBD2. The CDR3 is made up of 19 amino acids. Germline lookup yields CDR1 SQVTM and CDR2 ANQGSEA. V lost 5 bases and J lost 3; bases outside the gene matches: 21. The CDR3 loop reads CSVKPDGPEAGEFYNEQFF. DNA of the CDR3: TGCAGCGTTAAGCCGGACGGCCCCGAAGCGGGAGAATTCTACAATGAGCAGTTCTTC.

Details on this clone: Other DNA sequences from this sample encode an identical CDR3 as well. The CDR3 DNA reads TGTGCCAGCAGCCCCAGATACAGGGGGGGAGAGACCCAGTACTTC. It yields the protein CASSPRYRGGETQYF. The genes are TRBV13 and TRBJ2-5, with D tentatively TRBD1 (8 bases). The CDR3 is 15 residues long. Per the germline V gene, CDR1 is PRHDT and CDR2 is FYEKMQ (reference sequence). V was clipped by 5 bases and J by 4 bases, with 17 bases between them.

J is TRBJ2-2 and V is TRBV7-8, with D hard to call. The germline V gene has CDR1 SGHVS and CDR2 FQNEAQ. This CDR3 contains 15 residues. Trimming shortened V by 1 base and J by 1 base, and 7 bases separated the two germline ends. CDR3 region: CASSLGGMNTGELFF. The CDR3 region has the DNA TGTGCCAGCAGCTTAGGGGGAATGAACACCGGGGAGCTGTTTTTT.